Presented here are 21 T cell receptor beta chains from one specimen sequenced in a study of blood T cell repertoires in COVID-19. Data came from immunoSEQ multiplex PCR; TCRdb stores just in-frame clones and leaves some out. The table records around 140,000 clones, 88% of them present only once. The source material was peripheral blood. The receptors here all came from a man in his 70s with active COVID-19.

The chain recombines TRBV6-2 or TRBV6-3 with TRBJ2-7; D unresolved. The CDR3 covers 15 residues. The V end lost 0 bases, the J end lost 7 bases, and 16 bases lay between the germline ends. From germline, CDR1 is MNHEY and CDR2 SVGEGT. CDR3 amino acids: CASSYSKTPSSEQYF. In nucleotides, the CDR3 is TGTGCCAGCAGTTACTCGAAGACTCCGTCCTCGGAGCAGTACTTC.

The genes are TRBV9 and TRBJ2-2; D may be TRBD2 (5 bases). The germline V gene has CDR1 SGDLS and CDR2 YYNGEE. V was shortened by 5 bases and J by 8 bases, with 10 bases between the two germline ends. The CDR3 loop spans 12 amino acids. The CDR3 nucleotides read TGTGCCAGCAGTACTAGGAGGGGGGAGCTGTTTTTT. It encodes CASSTRRGELFF. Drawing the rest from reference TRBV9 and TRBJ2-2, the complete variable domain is DSGVTQTPKHLITATGQRVTLRCSPRSGDLSVYWYQQSLDQGLQFLIQYYNGEERAKGNILERFSAQQFPDLHSELNLSSLELGDSALYFCASSTRRGELFFGEGSRLTVL.

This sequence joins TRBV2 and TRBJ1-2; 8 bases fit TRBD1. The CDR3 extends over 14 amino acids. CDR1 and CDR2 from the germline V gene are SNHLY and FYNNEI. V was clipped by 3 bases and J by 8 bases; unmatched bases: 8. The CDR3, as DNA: TGTGCCAGCAGTGAGGCAGGGGGCGAAGAAGGCTACACCTTC. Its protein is CASSEAGGEEGYTF.

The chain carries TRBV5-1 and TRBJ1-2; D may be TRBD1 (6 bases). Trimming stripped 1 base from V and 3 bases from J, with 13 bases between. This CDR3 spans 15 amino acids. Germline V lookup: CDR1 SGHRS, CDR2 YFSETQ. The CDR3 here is CASSLTGTVDYGYTF. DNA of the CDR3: TGCGCCAGCAGCTTGACAGGGACCGTAGACTATGGCTACACCTTC.

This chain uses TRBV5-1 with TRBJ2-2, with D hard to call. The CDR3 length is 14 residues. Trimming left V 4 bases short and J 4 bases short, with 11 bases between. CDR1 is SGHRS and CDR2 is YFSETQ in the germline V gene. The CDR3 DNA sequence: TGCGCCAGCAGCATCCAGGCCAGCACCGGGGAGCTGTTTTTT. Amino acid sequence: CASSIQASTGELFF.

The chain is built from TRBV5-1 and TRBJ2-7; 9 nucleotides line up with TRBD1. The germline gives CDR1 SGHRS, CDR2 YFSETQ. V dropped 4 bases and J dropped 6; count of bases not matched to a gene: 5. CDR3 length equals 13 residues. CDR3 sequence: CASSTGQGGEQYF. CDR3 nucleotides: TGCGCCAGCAGCACGGGACAGGGCGGCGAGCAGTACTTC.

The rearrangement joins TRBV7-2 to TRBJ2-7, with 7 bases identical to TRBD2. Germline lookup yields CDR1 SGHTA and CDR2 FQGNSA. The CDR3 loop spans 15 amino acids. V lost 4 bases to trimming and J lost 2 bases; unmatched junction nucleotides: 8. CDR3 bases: TGTGCCAGCAGCTCCTTCTACGGGAGGACCTACGAGCAGTACTTC. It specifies CASSSFYGRTYEQYF.

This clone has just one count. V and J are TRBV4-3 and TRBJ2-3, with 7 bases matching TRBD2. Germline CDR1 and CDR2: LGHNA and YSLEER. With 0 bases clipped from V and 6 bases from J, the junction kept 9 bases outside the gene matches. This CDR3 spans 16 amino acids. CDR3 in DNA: TGCGCCAGCAGCCAAGATGGCGCACCCGGGGGGGATACGCAGTATTTT. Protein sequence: CASSQDGAPGGDTQYF.

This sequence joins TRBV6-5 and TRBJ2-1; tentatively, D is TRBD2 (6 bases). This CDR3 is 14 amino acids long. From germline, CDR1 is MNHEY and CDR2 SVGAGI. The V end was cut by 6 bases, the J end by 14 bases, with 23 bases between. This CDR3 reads CASRPAISGRGEFF. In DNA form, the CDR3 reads TGTGCCAGCAGGCCAGCCATTAGCGGACGAGGGGAGTTCTTC.

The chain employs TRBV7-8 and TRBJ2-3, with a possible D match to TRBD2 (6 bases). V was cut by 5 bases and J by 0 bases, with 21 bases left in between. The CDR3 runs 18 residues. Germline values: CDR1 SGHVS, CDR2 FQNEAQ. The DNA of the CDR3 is TGTGCCAGCAGCCGCCGAGCGGGCGCCCTAGGTAGCACAGATACGCAGTATTTT. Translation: CASSRRAGALGSTDTQYF. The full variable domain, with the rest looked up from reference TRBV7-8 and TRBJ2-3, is GAGVSQSPRYKVAKRGQDVALRCDPISGHVSLFWYQQALGQGPEFLTYFQNEAQLDKSGLPSDRFFAERPEGSVSTLKIQRTQQEDSAVYLCASSRRAGALGSTDTQYFGPGTRLTVL.

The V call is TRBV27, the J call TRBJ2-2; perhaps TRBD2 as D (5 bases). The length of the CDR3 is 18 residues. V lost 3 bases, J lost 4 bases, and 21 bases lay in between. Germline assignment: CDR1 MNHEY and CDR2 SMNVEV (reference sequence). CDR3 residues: CASSFINFSGDGTGELFF. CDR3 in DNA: TGTGCCAGCAGTTTTATTAATTTCAGCGGCGACGGCACCGGGGAGCTGTTTTTT.

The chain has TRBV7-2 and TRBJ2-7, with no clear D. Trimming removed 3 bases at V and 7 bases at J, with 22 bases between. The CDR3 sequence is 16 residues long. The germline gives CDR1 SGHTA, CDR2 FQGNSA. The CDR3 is CASSFLDFARPREQYF. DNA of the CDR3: TGTGCCAGCAGCTTCCTGGATTTCGCGCGGCCGCGAGAGCAGTACTTC. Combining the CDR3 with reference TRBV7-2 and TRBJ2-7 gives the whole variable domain GAGVSQSPSNKVTEKGKDVELRCDPISGHTALYWYRQSLGQGLEFLIYFQGNSAPDKSGLPSDRFSAERTGGSVSTLTIQRTQQEDSAVYLCASSFLDFARPREQYFGPGTRLTVT.

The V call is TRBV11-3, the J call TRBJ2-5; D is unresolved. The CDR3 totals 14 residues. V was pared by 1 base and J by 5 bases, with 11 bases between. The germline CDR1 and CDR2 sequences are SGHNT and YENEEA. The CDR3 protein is CASSLAGSGETQYF. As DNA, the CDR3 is TGTGCCAGCAGCTTAGCAGGATCTGGCGAGACCCAGTACTTC.

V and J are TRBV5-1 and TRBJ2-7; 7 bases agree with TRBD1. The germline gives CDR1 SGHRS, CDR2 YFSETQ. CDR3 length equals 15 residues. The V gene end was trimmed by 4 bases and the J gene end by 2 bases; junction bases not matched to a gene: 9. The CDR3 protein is CASSPGTVSPYEQYF. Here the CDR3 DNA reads TGCGCCAGCAGCCCGGGGACAGTTTCCCCCTACGAGCAGTACTTC.

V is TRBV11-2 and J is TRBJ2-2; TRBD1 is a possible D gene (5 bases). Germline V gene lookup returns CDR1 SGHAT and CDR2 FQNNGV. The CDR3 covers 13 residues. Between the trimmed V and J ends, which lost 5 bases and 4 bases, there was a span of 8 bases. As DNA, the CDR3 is TGTGCCAGCAGCCCTCAGGGCACCGGGGAGCTGTTTTTT. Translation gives CASSPQGTGELFF.

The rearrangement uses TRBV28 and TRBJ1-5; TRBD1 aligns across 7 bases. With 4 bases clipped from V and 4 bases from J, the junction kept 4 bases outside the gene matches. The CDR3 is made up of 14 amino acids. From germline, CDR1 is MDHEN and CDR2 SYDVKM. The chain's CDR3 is CASSSDRENQPQHF. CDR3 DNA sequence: TGTGCCAGCAGTTCTGACAGGGAGAATCAGCCCCAGCATTTT.

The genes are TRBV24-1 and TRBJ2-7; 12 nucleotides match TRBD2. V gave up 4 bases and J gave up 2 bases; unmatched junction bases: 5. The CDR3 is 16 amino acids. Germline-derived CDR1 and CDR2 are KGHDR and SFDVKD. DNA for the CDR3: TGTGCCACCAGTGAGTCTAGCGGGAGGGCACCCTACGAGCAGTACTTC. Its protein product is CATSESSGRAPYEQYF.

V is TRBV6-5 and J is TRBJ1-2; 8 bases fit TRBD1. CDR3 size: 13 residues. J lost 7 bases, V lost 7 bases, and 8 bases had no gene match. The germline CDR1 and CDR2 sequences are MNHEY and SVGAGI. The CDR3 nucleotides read TGTGCCAGCACCAAGGACAGGGTCGGTGGCTACACCTTC. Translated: CASTKDRVGGYTF.

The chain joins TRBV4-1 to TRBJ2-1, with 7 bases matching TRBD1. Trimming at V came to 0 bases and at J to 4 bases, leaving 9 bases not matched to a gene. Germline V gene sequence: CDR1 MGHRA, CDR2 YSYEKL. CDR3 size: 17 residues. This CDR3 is CASSQDPHATGYNEQFF. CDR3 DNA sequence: TGCGCCAGCAGCCAAGACCCTCACGCGACAGGGTACAATGAGCAGTTCTTC.

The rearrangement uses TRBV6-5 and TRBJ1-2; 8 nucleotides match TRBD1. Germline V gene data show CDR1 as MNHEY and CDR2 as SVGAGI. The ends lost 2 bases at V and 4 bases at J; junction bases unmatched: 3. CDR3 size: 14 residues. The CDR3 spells CASSYGQGVYGYTF. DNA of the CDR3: TGTGCCAGCAGTTACGGACAGGGTGTCTATGGCTACACCTTC.

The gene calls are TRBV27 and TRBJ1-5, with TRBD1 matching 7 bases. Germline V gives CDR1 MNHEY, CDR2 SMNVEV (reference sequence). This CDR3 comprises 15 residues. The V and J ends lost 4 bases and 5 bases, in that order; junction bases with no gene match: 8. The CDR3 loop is CASSSADRAYQPQHF. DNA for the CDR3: TGTGCCAGCAGTTCCGCCGACAGGGCTTATCAGCCCCAGCATTTT.